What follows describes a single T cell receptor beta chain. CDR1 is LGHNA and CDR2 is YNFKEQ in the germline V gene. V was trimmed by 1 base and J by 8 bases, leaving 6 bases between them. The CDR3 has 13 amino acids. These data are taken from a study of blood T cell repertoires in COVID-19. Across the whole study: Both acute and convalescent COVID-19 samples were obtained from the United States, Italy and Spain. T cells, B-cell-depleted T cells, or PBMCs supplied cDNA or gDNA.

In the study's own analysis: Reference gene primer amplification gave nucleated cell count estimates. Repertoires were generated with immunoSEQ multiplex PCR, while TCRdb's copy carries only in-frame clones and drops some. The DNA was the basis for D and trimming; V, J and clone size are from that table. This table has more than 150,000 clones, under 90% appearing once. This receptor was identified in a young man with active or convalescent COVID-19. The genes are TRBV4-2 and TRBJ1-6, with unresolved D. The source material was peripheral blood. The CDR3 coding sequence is TGTGCCAGCAGCCAAGTGTTAGATTCACCCCTCCACTTT. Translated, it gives CASSQVLDSPLHF.